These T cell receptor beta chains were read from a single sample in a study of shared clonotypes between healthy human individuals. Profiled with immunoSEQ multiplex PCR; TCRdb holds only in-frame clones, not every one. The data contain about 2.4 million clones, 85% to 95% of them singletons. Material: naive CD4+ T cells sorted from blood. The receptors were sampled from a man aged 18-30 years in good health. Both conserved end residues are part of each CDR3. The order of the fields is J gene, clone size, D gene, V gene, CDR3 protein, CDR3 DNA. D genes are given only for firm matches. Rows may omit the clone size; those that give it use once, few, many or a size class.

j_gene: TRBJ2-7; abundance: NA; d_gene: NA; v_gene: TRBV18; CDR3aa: CASSPSVQAPSEQYF; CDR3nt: TGTGCCAGCTCACCATCTGTACAGGCCCCAAGCGAGCAGTACTTC
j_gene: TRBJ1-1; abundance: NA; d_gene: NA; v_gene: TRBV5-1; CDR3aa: CASSFHRAGTEAFF; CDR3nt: TGCGCCAGCAGCTTCCACAGGGCGGGCACTGAAGCTTTCTTT
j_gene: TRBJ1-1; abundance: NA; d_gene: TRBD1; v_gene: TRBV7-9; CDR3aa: CASSSVRDRDTEAFF; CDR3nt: TGTGCCAGCAGCTCAGTGCGGGACAGGGATACTGAAGCTTTCTTT
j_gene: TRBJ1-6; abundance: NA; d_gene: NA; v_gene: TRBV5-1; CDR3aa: CASSLDGEQTGSPLHF; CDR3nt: TGCGCCAGCAGCTTGGACGGTGAACAGACAGGTTCACCCCTCCACTTT
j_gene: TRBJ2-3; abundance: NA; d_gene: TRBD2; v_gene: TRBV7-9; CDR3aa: CASSTGTSPFGTDTQYF; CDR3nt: TGTGCCAGCAGCACCGGGACTAGCCCCTTCGGCACAGATACGCAGTATTTT
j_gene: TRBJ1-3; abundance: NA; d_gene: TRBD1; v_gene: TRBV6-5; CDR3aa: CASSGTGYSGNTIYF; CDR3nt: TGTGCCAGCAGTGGGACAGGGTACTCTGGAAACACCATATATTTT
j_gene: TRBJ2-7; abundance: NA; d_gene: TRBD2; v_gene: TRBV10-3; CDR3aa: CAISFSGSYDEQYF; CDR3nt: TGTGCCATCAGCTTTAGCGGGAGTTATGACGAGCAGTACTTC
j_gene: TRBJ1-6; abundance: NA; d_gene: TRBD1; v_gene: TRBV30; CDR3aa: CAWSPGGYNSPLHF; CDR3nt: TGTGCCTGGAGCCCAGGGGGCTATAATTCACCCCTCCACTTT
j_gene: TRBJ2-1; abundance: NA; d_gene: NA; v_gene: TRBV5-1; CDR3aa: CASSLVGESYNEQFF; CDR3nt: TGCGCCAGCAGCTTAGTAGGGGAATCCTACAATGAGCAGTTCTTC
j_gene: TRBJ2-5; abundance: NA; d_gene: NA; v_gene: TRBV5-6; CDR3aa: CASSTGRIQETQYF; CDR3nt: TGTGCCAGCAGCACGGGCCGCATTCAAGAGACCCAGTACTTC
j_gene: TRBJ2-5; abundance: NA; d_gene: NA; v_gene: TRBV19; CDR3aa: CASSMGHRGTQYF; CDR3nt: TGTGCCAGTAGTATGGGGCACCGAGGGACCCAGTACTTC
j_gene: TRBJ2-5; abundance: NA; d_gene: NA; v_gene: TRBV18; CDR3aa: CASSPERAQETQYF; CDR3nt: TGTGCCAGCTCACCGGAGCGGGCTCAAGAGACCCAGTACTTC
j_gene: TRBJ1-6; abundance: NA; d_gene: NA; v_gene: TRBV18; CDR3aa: CASSPFEGSGYNSPLHF; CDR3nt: TGTGCCAGCTCACCCTTTGAAGGGTCCGGGTACAATTCACCCCTCCACTTT
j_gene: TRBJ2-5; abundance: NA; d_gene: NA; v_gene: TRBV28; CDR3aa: CASSLGGLVQETQYF; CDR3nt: TGTGCCAGCAGTTTAGGGGGGTTAGTCCAAGAGACCCAGTACTTC
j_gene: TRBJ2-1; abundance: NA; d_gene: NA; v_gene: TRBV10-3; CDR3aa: CAISELSPWGNEQFF; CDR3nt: TGTGCCATCAGTGAGTTGAGCCCCTGGGGCAATGAGCAGTTCTTC
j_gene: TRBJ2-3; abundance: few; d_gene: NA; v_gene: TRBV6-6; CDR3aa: CASSRGDTQYF; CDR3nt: TGTGCCAGCAGTCGAGGAGATACGCAGTATTTT
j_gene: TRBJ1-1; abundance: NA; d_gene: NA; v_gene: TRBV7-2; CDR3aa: CASSSSGRPTEAFF; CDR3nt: TGTGCCAGCAGCTCATCAGGGAGGCCCACTGAAGCTTTCTTT
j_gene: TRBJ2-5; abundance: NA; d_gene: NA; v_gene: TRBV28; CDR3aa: CASRDWGLQETQYF; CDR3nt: TGTGCCAGCAGGGATTGGGGTTTGCAAGAGACCCAGTACTTC
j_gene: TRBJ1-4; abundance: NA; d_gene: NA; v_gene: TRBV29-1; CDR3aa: CSAQMGSTNEKLFF; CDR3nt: TGCAGCGCCCAGATGGGGTCTACTAATGAAAAACTGTTTTTT
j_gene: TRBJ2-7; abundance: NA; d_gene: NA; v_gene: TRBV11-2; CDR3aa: CASSLGPAPSYEQYF; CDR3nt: TGTGCCAGCAGTTTAGGGCCCGCCCCCTCCTACGAGCAGTACTTC
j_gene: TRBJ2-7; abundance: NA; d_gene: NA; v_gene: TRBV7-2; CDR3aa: CASSLVGGVPYEQYF; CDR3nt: TGTGCCAGCAGCTTAGTCGGGGGAGTACCCTACGAGCAGTACTTC
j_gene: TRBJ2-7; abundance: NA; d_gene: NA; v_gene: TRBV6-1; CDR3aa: CASSDGQYYEQYF; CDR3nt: TGTGCCAGCAGTGATGGACAGTACTACGAGCAGTACTTC
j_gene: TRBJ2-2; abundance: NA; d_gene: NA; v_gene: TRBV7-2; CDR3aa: CASSLNGLDNTGELFF; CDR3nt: TGTGCCAGCAGCTTGAACGGGTTAGATAACACCGGGGAGCTGTTTTTT
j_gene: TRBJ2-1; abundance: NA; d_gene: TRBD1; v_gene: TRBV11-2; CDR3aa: CASSTTGGSIYNEQFF; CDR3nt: TGTGCCAGCAGCACGACAGGGGGTAGTATCTACAATGAGCAGTTCTTC
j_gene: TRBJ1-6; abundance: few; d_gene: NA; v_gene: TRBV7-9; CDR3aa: CASSLSEGISPLHF; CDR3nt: TGTGCCAGCAGCCTCTCCGAGGGGATCTCACCCCTCCACTTT
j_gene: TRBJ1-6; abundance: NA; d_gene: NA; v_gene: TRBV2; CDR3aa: CASSEREFGSPLHF; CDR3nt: TGTGCCAGCAGTGAAAGGGAGTTCGGGTCACCCCTCCACTTT
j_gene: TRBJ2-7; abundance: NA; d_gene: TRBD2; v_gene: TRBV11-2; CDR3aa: CASSSRTSGNEQYF; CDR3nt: TGTGCCAGCAGCTCCAGGACTAGCGGGAACGAGCAGTACTTC
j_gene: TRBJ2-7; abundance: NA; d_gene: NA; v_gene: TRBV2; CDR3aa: CASREGPYEQYF; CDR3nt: TGTGCCAGCAGGGAAGGGCCCTACGAGCAGTACTTC
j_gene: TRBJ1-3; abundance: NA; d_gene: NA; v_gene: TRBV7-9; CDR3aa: CASSPTGTLGNTIYF; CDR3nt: TGTGCCAGCAGCCCTACAGGGACACTAGGAAACACCATATATTTT
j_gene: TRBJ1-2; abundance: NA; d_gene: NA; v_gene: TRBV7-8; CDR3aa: CASSIQQGREGGYTF; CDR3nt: TGTGCCAGCAGCATTCAACAGGGTCGGGAGGGTGGCTACACCTTC
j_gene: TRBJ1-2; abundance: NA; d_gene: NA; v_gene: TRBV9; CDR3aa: CASSVAQGDYGYTF; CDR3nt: TGTGCCAGCAGCGTAGCACAGGGAGACTATGGCTACACCTTC
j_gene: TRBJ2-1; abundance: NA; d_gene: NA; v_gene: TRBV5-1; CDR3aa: CASSLRRDSYNEQFF; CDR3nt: TGCGCCAGCAGCTTGAGGCGGGACTCCTACAATGAGCAGTTCTTC
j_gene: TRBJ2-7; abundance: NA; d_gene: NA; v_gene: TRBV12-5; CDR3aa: CASVSAAGNRPSSYEQYF; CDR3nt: TGTGCTAGTGTCTCTGCGGCCGGTAACAGGCCGAGCTCCTACGAGCAGTACTTC
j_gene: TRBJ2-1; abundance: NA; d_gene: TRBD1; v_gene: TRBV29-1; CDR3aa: CSVGGRQGNYNEQFF; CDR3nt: TGCAGCGTTGGGGGGCGACAGGGGAACTACAATGAGCAGTTCTTC
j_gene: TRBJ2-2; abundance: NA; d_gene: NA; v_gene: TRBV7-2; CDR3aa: CASSLVASQTGELFF; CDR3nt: TGTGCCAGCAGCTTAGTCGCGAGTCAAACCGGGGAGCTGTTTTTT
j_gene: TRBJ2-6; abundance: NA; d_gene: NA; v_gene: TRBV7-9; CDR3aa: CASSLNRLISGANVLTF; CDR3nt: TGTGCCAGCAGCTTAAACAGGTTAATCTCTGGGGCCAACGTCCTGACTTTC
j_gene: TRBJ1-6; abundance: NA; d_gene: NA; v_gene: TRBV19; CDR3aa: CASSIEGRGNSPLHF; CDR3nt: TGTGCCAGTAGTATAGAGGGCAGGGGCAATTCACCCCTCCACTTT
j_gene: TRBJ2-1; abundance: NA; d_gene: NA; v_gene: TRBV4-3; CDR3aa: CASSQDPGARGYNEQFF; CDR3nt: TGCGCCAGCAGCCAAGATCCGGGGGCACGAGGATACAATGAGCAGTTCTTC
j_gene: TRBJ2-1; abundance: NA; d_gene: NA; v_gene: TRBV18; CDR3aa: CASSGRIYNEQFF; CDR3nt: TGTGCCAGCTCAGGAAGAATATACAATGAGCAGTTCTTC
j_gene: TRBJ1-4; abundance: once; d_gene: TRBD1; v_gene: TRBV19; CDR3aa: CASSSQGAANEKLFF; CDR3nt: TGTGCCAGTAGTTCCCAGGGGGCGGCTAATGAAAAACTGTTTTTT
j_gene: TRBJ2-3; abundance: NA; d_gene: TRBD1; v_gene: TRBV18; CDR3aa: CASSPSPSTGAEGTQYF; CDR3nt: TGTGCCAGCTCACCATCGCCATCGACAGGGGCGGAGGGTACGCAGTATTTT
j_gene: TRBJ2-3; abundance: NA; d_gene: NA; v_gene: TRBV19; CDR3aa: CASSIFSSTDTQYF; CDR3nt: TGTGCCAGTAGTATTTTCTCTAGCACAGATACGCAGTATTTT
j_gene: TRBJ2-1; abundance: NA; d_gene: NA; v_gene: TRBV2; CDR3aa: CASSRDWDTNEQFF; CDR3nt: TGTGCCAGCAGCCGGGACTGGGATACCAATGAGCAGTTCTTC
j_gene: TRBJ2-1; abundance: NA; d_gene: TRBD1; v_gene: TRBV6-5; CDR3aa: CASSRTGIDEQFF; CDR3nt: TGTGCCAGCTCACGGACAGGGATCGATGAGCAGTTCTTC
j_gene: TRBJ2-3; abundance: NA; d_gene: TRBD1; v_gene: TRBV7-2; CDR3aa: CASSLDREADTQYF; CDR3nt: TGTGCCAGCAGTTTGGACAGGGAAGCAGATACGCAGTATTTT
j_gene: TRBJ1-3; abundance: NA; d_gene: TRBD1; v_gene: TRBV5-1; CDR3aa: CASSAGTAGNTIYF; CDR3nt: TGCGCCAGCAGCGCGGGGACAGCAGGAAACACCATATATTTT
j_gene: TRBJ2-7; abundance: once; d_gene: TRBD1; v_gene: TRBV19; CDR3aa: CASSIPGQGPKEQYF; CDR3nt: TGTGCCAGTAGTATTCCGGGACAGGGGCCCAAAGAGCAGTACTTC
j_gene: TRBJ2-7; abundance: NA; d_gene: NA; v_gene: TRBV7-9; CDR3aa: CASSLVGLYEQYF; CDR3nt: TGTGCCAGCAGCTTAGTGGGCCTGTACGAGCAGTACTTC
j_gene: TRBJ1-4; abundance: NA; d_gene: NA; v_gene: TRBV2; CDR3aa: CASGEALGEKLFF; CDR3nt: TGTGCCAGCGGTGAGGCTCTAGGTGAAAAACTGTTTTTT
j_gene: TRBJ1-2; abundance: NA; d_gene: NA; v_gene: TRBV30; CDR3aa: CAWSLSGYGYTF; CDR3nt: TGTGCCTGGAGTCTTTCAGGATATGGCTACACCTTC